The 27 T cell receptor beta chains below all came from one sample that was sequenced in a study of long-term antiretroviral therapy in people with HIV. Runs used v3.0 of the immunoSEQ assay and were done at survey level. The method was immunoSEQ multiplex PCR; TCRdb's version includes in-frame clones alone and lacks a portion of them. Of tens of thousands of clones listed, approximately 86% were seen once; the top ten hold roughly 3.9%. The sequenced sample was unsorted PBMCs, obtained just before starting antiretroviral therapy. The receptors come from a woman aged 18-35 years with HIV.

This chain links TRBV11-2 with TRBJ2-5, with D maybe TRBD2 (6 bases). The V gene's germline CDR1 is SGHAT and CDR2 FQNNGV. Trimming took off 6 bases at V and 2 bases at J, with 19 bases between the two ends. The CDR3 sequence is 16 residues long. CDR3 loop: CASSRTTGDGQETQYF. The CDR3 DNA follows: TGTGCCAGCAGTCGAACCACGGGGGACGGGCAAGAGACCCAGTACTTC. Variable domain in full (rest from reference TRBV11-2 and TRBJ2-5): EAGVAQSPRYKIIEKRQSVAFWCNPISGHATLYWYQQILGQGPKLLIQFQNNGVVDDSQLPKDRFSAERLKGVDSTLKIQPAKLEDSAVYLCASSRTTGDGQETQYFGPGTRLLVL.

The chain has TRBV27 and TRBJ2-7; TRBD2 is a possible D gene (7 bases). Germline V gene lookup returns CDR1 MNHEY and CDR2 SMNVEV (reference sequence). The CDR3 has 14 amino acids. V was clipped by 6 bases and J by 0 bases, with 12 bases between them. The CDR3 DNA follows: TGTGCCAGCAGACGCGGGGGCGACTCCTACGAGCAGTACTTC. Its translation is CASRRGGDSYEQYF.

This clone has only one observation. The V gene is TRBV19, the J gene TRBJ1-2; D is possibly TRBD1 (6 bases). Germline CDR1 reads LNHDA; CDR2 reads SQIVND (reference sequence). This CDR3 comprises 13 residues. V shed 5 bases and J shed 7 bases, with 14 bases lying between them. CDR3 in amino acids: CASSAQGPGGYTF. DNA for the CDR3: TGTGCCAGTAGTGCGCAGGGGCCCGGTGGCTACACCTTC.

A single count supports this clone. J is TRBJ2-7 and V is TRBV18; 8 nucleotides match TRBD2. Germline V lookup: CDR1 KGHSH, CDR2 LQKENI. The V and J ends lost 6 bases and 5 bases, in that order; junction bases with no gene match: 12. The CDR3 runs 15 residues. CDR3 in amino acids: CASSHQSSGGNEQYF. The CDR3 DNA sequence: TGTGCCAGCTCCCACCAAAGCAGCGGGGGAAACGAGCAGTACTTC.

The CDR3 here is CASSVFGGFNSEKLFF. CDR3 nucleotide sequence: TGTGCCAGCAGCGTATTCGGAGGATTTAATAGCGAAAAACTGTTTTTT. The V call is TRBV9, the J call TRBJ1-4; D uncertain. This CDR3 is built from 16 residues. Trimming took off 1 base at V and 8 bases at J, with 18 bases between the two ends. The V gene's germline CDR1 is SGDLS and CDR2 YYNGEE.

This chain links TRBV7-9 with TRBJ1-1; 8 bases agree with TRBD1. V lost 6 bases to trimming and J lost 5 bases; unmatched junction nucleotides: 5. Germline values: CDR1 SEHNR, CDR2 FQNEAQ (reference sequence). This CDR3 contains 13 residues. The CDR3, as DNA: TGTGCCAGCAGGTCCGACAGGGGTACTGAAGCTTTCTTT. This translates into CASRSDRGTEAFF.

This clone was observed a handful of times. The chain couples TRBV6-6 to TRBJ2-7, with D hard to call. Germline CDR1 and CDR2: MNHNY and SVGAGI (reference sequence). The V end was cut by 7 bases, the J end by 3 bases, with 16 bases between. The CDR3 consists of 14 residues. Here the CDR3 DNA reads TGTGCCAGCAATCCCCGCCCAGGAGTCTACGAGCAGTACTTC. Residues: CASNPRPGVYEQYF.

The genes are TRBV6-5 and TRBJ1-2, with 9 positions matching TRBD1. There are 14 residues in the CDR3. Losses at the gene ends were 5 bases for V and 3 bases for J; bases not matched to a gene: 4. Germline CDR1 MNHEY, CDR2 SVGAGI. As DNA, the CDR3 is TGTGCCAGCAGTCTCCGGACAGGGGACTATGGCTACACCTTC. Its protein product is CASSLRTGDYGYTF.

As to this clone: An end of the junction does not agree with germline; a read error may underlie this. The genes are TRBV25-1 and TRBJ1-5; 8 bases are a match to TRBD1. Looked up from germline, CDR1 is MGHDK and CDR2 is SYGVNS. The CDR3 totals 13 residues. CDR3 amino acids: CASSALGTGWTIF. In DNA form, the CDR3 reads TGTGCCAGCAGTGCCTTAGGGACAGGTTGGACCATTTTT.

This chain joins TRBV6-5 and TRBJ2-2, with a tentative D call TRBD2 (5 bases). V gave up 6 bases and J gave up 8 bases, with 19 bases separating them. Germline-derived CDR1 and CDR2 are MNHEY and SVGAGI. The length of the CDR3 is 15 residues. The CDR3 DNA is TGTGCCAGCAGCTCCCCCCGCGGGTCCCGTGGGGAGCTGTTTTTT. Amino acid sequence: CASSSPRGSRGELFF.

This chain links TRBV7-9 with TRBJ2-6; D is undetermined. CDR3 size: 12 residues. Germline V gene data show CDR1 as SEHNR and CDR2 as FQNEAQ (reference sequence). V lost 4 bases to trimming and J lost 4 bases, with 2 bases between them. The CDR3, as DNA: TGTGCCAGCAGCTGGGGGGCCAACGTCCTGACTTTC. Residues: CASSWGANVLTF.

The V gene is TRBV28, the J gene TRBJ2-2; D not resolved. Per the germline V gene, CDR1 is MDHEN and CDR2 is SYDVKM. The V end was cut by 3 bases, the J end by 0 bases, with 8 bases between. The CDR3 length is 15 residues. Here the CDR3 reads CASSFINSNTGELFF. CDR3 sequence (DNA): TGTGCCAGCAGTTTTATAAACTCGAACACCGGGGAGCTGTTTTTT.

The chain employs TRBV4-3 and TRBJ2-2; tentative D call: TRBD1 (7 bases). Trimming took off 4 bases at V and 3 bases at J, with 18 bases between the two ends. CDR3 length: 17 amino acids. Germline loops: CDR1 LGHNA, CDR2 YSLEER. The CDR3 DNA reads as TGCGCCAGCAGCCCCCGGGGGCAGGGGGTGGACACCGGGGAGCTGTTTTTT. Amino acid sequence: CASSPRGQGVDTGELFF.

As regards this clone: One junction end does not reproduce the germline sequence, and a read error may be involved. The V call is TRBV20-1, the J call TRBJ2-7, with D possibly TRBD1 on 6 matching bases. CDR1 is DFQATT and CDR2 is SNEGSKA in the germline V gene (reference sequence). There are 11 residues in the CDR3. CDR3 nucleotide sequence: TGCAGTGCTAGTTTGGGGGCAAATTGGAACTTC. Translated, it gives CSASLGANWNF.

This chain joins TRBV6-5 and TRBJ1-2; D remains unclear. Per germline, CDR1 MNHEY and CDR2 SVGAGI. V was pared by 0 bases and J by 8 bases, with 10 bases between. The CDR3 sequence is 13 residues long. In nucleotides, the CDR3 is TGTGCCAGCAGTTACTCAGCGGACGGAGGCTACACCTTC. This translates into CASSYSADGGYTF.

The sample holds a few counts of this clone. This sequence joins TRBV7-9 and TRBJ1-1; no firm D call. CDR3 size: 10 residues. With 2 bases removed from V and 5 bases from J, the gap between germline ends came to 0 bases. Germline loops: CDR1 SEHNR, CDR2 FQNEAQ (reference sequence). CDR3 loop: CASSLTEAFF. CDR3 DNA sequence: TGTGCCAGCAGCTTAACTGAAGCTTTCTTT.

This clone occurred once. The chain uses TRBV27 and TRBJ2-3; D unclear. The length of the CDR3 is 13 residues. The V gene lost 3 bases and the J gene lost 2 bases, with 6 bases spanning the gap. Germline CDR1 MNHEY, CDR2 SMNVEV (reference sequence). CDR3 region: CASSFMVTDTQYF. The DNA for the CDR3 is TGTGCCAGCAGTTTTATGGTCACAGATACGCAGTATTTT.

This clone came up a few times. The chain is built from TRBV9 and TRBJ1-1; D is undetermined. The CDR3 is 13 residues long. Germline V gene sequence: CDR1 SGDLS, CDR2 YYNGEE. V was trimmed by 3 bases and J by 2 bases, leaving 8 bases between them. The CDR3 coding sequence is TGTGCCAGCAGCGCGCGACCCAACACTGAAGCTTTCTTT. As protein: CASSARPNTEAFF.

The chain has TRBV10-1 and TRBJ2-3; possible D gene TRBD2, 5 bases. Germline CDR1 is WNHNN and CDR2 is SYGVQD (reference sequence). The length of the CDR3 is 18 residues. V lost 0 bases to trimming and J lost 2 bases, with 18 bases between them. CDR3 nucleotides: TGCGCCAGCAGTGAGTCGAGAGGAGGCGCATACCCCACAGATACGCAGTATTTT. Encoded protein: CASSESRGGAYPTDTQYF.

The rearrangement uses TRBV6-4 and TRBJ2-1; 9 bases map to TRBD1. Trimming took 3 bases from V and 5 from J; bases not matched to a gene: 2. Germline V lookup: CDR1 MRHNA, CDR2 SNTAGT. This CDR3 has 14 amino acids. The CDR3 DNA reads as TGTGCCAGCAGTGAGGGACAGGGACACAATGAGCAGTTCTTC. This codes for CASSEGQGHNEQFF.

This chain uses TRBV7-3 with TRBJ2-1; TRBD2 might be the D (6 bases). CDR1 and CDR2 from the germline V gene are SGHTA and FQGTGA. This CDR3 is 16 amino acids long. Trimming left V 5 bases short and J 2 bases short, with 16 bases between. The CDR3 reads CASSPNPGLAYNEQFF. CDR3 bases: TGTGCCAGCAGCCCTAACCCGGGACTGGCCTACAATGAGCAGTTCTTC.

The chain employs TRBV27 and TRBJ1-5; possible D gene TRBD1, 5 bases. Germline CDR1 is MNHEY and CDR2 is SMNVEV (reference sequence). The V end lost 2 bases, the J end lost 2 bases, and 10 bases lay between the germline ends. The CDR3 contains 15 residues. The CDR3 region is CASSLQGGRNQPQHF. CDR3 coding DNA: TGTGCCAGCAGTTTACAGGGCGGGCGCAATCAGCCCCAGCATTTT.

This clone was counted a few times. The gene calls are TRBV10-1 and TRBJ2-7; 8 bases match TRBD2. The CDR3 extends over 15 amino acids. The germline gives CDR1 WNHNN, CDR2 SYGVQD (reference sequence). Trimming cost V 2 bases and J 1 base; bases outside gene matches: 4. The CDR3 loop reads CASSEISGSSYEQYF. The CDR3 bases are TGCGCCAGCAGTGAGATAAGCGGGAGTTCCTACGAGCAGTACTTC.

The genes are TRBV9 and TRBJ2-7; 13 bases are a match to TRBD2. Germline V gene sequence: CDR1 SGDLS, CDR2 YYNGEE. V lost 0 bases, J lost 2 bases, and 5 bases stayed unmatched. CDR3 length equals 17 residues. Here the CDR3 reads CASSVGTSGRETYEQYF. In DNA form, the CDR3 reads TGTGCCAGCAGCGTAGGTACTAGCGGGAGGGAGACCTACGAGCAGTACTTC.

The CDR3 region is CATETSGGYNEQFF. The DNA of the CDR3 is TGTGCCACCGAGACTAGCGGGGGCTACAATGAGCAGTTCTTC. This chain uses TRBV2 with TRBJ2-1; the match to TRBD2 covers 12 bases. The CDR3 extends over 14 amino acids. Losses at the gene ends were 10 bases for V and 3 bases for J; bases not matched to a gene: 4. Germline V CDR1 and CDR2: SNHLY, FYNNEI.

Details on this clone: The sample carries other DNA sequences with the same CDR3. The gene calls are TRBV4-1 and TRBJ2-2, with no clear D. CDR1 and CDR2 from the germline V gene are MGHRA and YSYEKL. The CDR3 is 13 amino acids. Trimming removed 1 base from V and 4 bases from J, with 4 bases in between. CDR3 residues: CASSQVGTGELFF. In DNA form, the CDR3 reads TGCGCCAGCAGCCAAGTCGGCACCGGGGAGCTGTTTTTT.

The rearrangement uses TRBV7-3 and TRBJ1-2; possibly TRBD1 for D (5 bases). The CDR3 length is 15 residues. Trimming pared 1 base from V and 4 bases from J, leaving 13 bases between. The germline V gene has CDR1 SGHTA and CDR2 FQGTGA. The chain's CDR3 is CASSLNSEGIYGYTF. The CDR3 region has the DNA TGTGCCAGCAGCTTAAACTCAGAGGGGATCTATGGCTACACCTTC.